Listed below are T cell receptor beta chains from one sample, sequenced in a study of blood T cells in healthy people across ages. TCRdb fed the 5' RACE reads into MiXCR, producing one record per CDR3 protein. The table shows 550,000 to 600,000 distinct CDR3 sequences, with 25% to 30% occurring only once. Specimen: blood. Receptors were obtained from a woman aged 70-85 years in good health. CDR3s include the opening cysteine and the closing phenylalanine or tryptophan. A D gene is named only where the DNA matches it firmly. Size is stated for part of the rows, as once, few or many counts, or as a class when the clone is expanded.

V,J,D,size,DNA,CDR3
TRBV11-1,TRBJ2-1,-,few,TGTGCCAGCAGCTTAGGGTCCTTAGCCGGGGGCCCCTACAATGAGCAGTTCTTC,CASSLGSLAGGPYNEQFF
TRBV7-2,TRBJ1-6,-,-,TGTGCCAGCAGCTTAGTGCTGAGCTATAATTCACCCCTCCACTTT,CASSLVLSYNSPLHF
TRBV6-6,TRBJ1-1,TRBD1,few,TGTGCCAGCAGTCCCGGACAGGGTAAGACCGAAGCTTTCTTT,CASSPGQGKTEAFF
TRBV20-1,TRBJ1-2,-,-,TGCAGTGCTCGGACAGAGGCTTATGGCTACACCTTC,CSARTEAYGYTF
TRBV18,TRBJ1-5,TRBD1,few,TGTGCCAGCTCGAACCGGGACAGGGTGCTTTTAGGCAATCAGCCCCAGCATTTT,CASSNRDRVLLGNQPQHF
TRBV5-1,TRBJ2-7,TRBD2,-,TGCGCCAGCAGCTTGGCAAGCGGGGGCCCCTACGAGCAGTACTTC,CASSLASGGPYEQYF
TRBV27,TRBJ1-5,-,few,TGTGCCAGCAGTCATATGTCCCCAGGGTACAATCAGCCCCAGCATTTT,CASSHMSPGYNQPQHF
TRBV7-6,TRBJ2-7,-,few,TGTGCCAGCAGCCTAGGCCGACAGGCTTCCTACGAGCAGTACTTC,CASSLGRQASYEQYF
TRBV10-3,TRBJ2-5,-,few,TGTGCCATCAGTGTCAATGGGGGAGAGACCCAGTACTTC,CAISVNGGETQYF
TRBV20-1,TRBJ1-2,-,few,TGCAGTGCTAACAGGCTGGGGGGAAGCTATGGCTACACCTTC,CSANRLGGSYGYTF
TRBV30,TRBJ1-4,-,few,TGTGCCTGGAGTGAAGGACAGTCTAATGAAAAACTGTTTTTT,CAWSEGQSNEKLFF
TRBV12-3/TRBV12-4,TRBJ1-1,-,-,TGTGCCAGCAGCGCCGGGGCTCCCAGGGCTTTCTTT,CASSAGAPRAFF
TRBV20-1,TRBJ2-1,-,few,TGCAGTGCTAGACGGGAGCCCCATGAGCAGTTCTTC,CSARREPHEQFF
TRBV5-1,TRBJ2-2,-,few,TGCGCCAGCAGCTCCGTTGGCAGACAGAACACCGGGGAGCTGTTTTTT,CASSSVGRQNTGELFF
TRBV5-1,TRBJ2-5,TRBD2,-,TGCGCCAGCAGCCAAGATCCATCTGGGACTAGTAGTAGCTTC,CASSQDPSGTSSSF
TRBV12-3/TRBV12-4,TRBJ2-3,TRBD2,-,TGTGCCAGCGCCGATAGCGGGGGGGCCACAGATACGCAGTATTTT,CASADSGGATDTQYF
TRBV5-1,TRBJ2-2,-,once,TGCGCCAGCAGCTTGGTAGGGACGGACGGGGAGCTGTTTTTT,CASSLVGTDGELFF
TRBV9,TRBJ1-2,TRBD1,-,TGTGCCAGCAGCTCAGGGACAGGGACATACTATGGCTACACCTTC,CASSSGTGTYYGYTF
TRBV5-1,TRBJ1-1,TRBD1,few,TGCGCCAGCAGTGTAGGGGGCGGGTACACTGAAGCTTTCTTT,CASSVGGGYTEAFF
TRBV29-1,TRBJ2-7,TRBD1,few,TGCAGCGTTGAAAGGGACAGGGGCTACGAGCAGTACTTC,CSVERDRGYEQYF
TRBV6-5,TRBJ2-5,-,-,TGTGCCAGCAGTTACTCCCTAGCAAGAGAGACCCAGTACTTC,CASSYSLARETQYF
TRBV4-2,TRBJ2-7,-,few,TGTGCCAGCAGCCAGGAAGGACACCAGAAAAACGAGCAGTACTTC,CASSQEGHQKNEQYF
TRBV3-1,TRBJ1-4,TRBD1,-,TGTGCCAGCAGCCAAGGGGGACAGATCTATGAAAAACTGTTTTTT,CASSQGGQIYEKLFF
TRBV20-1,TRBJ2-1,-,-,TGCAGTGCTAGAGAGCATCCCACTACCGCCTCTGAGCAGTTCTTC,CSAREHPTTASEQFF
TRBV9,TRBJ2-1,-,few,TGTGCCAGCAGCTCCCACCAGCGCGGGTCCTACAATGAGCAGTTCTTC,CASSSHQRGSYNEQFF
TRBV5-1,TRBJ1-6,TRBD1,-,TGCACCAGCAGCTTGATACAGGGGGGGGATAATTCACCCCTCCACTTT,CTSSLIQGGDNSPLHF
TRBV4-2,TRBJ2-6,TRBD2,-,TGTGCCAGCAGCCAACCTAGGGGACTAGCGGAAGAGATACACTCTGGGGCCAACGTCCTGACTTTC,CASSQPRGLAEEIHSGANVLTF
TRBV11-2,TRBJ2-5,-,few,TGTGCCAGCAGCTTCCGGGCCTCGCAAGAGACCCAGTACTTC,CASSFRASQETQYF
TRBV20-1,TRBJ2-5,-,-,TGCAGTGGTGAAGTGTACCAAGAGACCCGGTACTTC,CSGEVYQETRYF
TRBV4-1,TRBJ2-2,TRBD2,few,TGCGCCAGCAGCCAAGATGGACAGCGGGGGCTGGTGGGGGAGCTGTTTTTT,CASSQDGQRGLVGELFF
TRBV15,TRBJ2-7,TRBD1,-,TGTGCCACCAGCAGATTAACCAAGTCTTACGGACAGGGCCGCATCATTAACTACGAGCAGTACTTC,CATSRLTKSYGQGRIINYEQYF
TRBV6-1,TRBJ1-5,-,-,TGTGCCAGCAGTGGGGGACCTCATCAGCCCCAGCATTTT,CASSGGPHQPQHF
TRBV15,TRBJ1-1,-,few,TGTGCCACCAGCAGAGTGCGGGAGCCAAGTGAAGCTTTCTTT,CATSRVREPSEAFF
TRBV11-2,TRBJ1-2,-,-,TGTGCCAGCAGCGCCGATCAGGCCTCGGGTGGCTACACCTTC,CASSADQASGGYTF
TRBV4-3,TRBJ2-2,-,-,TGCGCCAGCCGACTTTTCAGGGACACCGGGGAGCTGTTTTTT,CASRLFRDTGELFF